This is a list of T cell receptor beta chains from one sample in a study of blood T cell repertoires in COVID-19. The repertoire was sequenced with immunoSEQ multiplex PCR; TCRdb's copy has only in-frame clones and lacks some. This sample has tens of thousands of clones, with 90% to 95% found just once. The sequenced sample consisted of peripheral blood. The receptors originated from a woman in her forties or fifties in a cohort sampled during active COVID-19. Both conserved end residues are part of each CDR3. A D gene is named only where the DNA matches it firmly. Where a row states a size, it is once, few, many or the class of an expanded clone; other rows omit it.

V	J	size	length	D	CDR3	DNA
TRBV7-6	TRBJ2-5	.	14	TRBD2	CASTILAGQETQYF	TGTGCCAGCACTATACTAGCGGGTCAAGAGACCCAGTACTTC
TRBV9	TRBJ2-7	.	14	TRBD2	CASSVPSGTYEQYF	TGTGCCAGCAGCGTTCCTAGCGGGACCTACGAGCAGTACTTC
TRBV10-1	TRBJ2-1	.	15	TRBD2	CASSYGTSGKDEQFF	TGCGCCAGCAGCTACGGGACTAGCGGGAAAGATGAGCAGTTCTTC
TRBV27	TRBJ1-2	.	16	.	CASSPRDTGIPYGYTF	TGTGCCAGCAGCCCACGGGACACCGGTATCCCCTATGGCTACACCTTC
TRBV3-1/TRBV3-2	TRBJ2-5	.	14	.	CASSQTVSQETQYF	TGTGCCAGCAGCCAAACAGTTTCGCAAGAGACACAGTACTTC
TRBV28	TRBJ2-7	.	15	TRBD2	CASRPSRTSGSEQYF	TGTGCCAGCAGACCTTCAAGGACTAGCGGGAGCGAGCAGTACTTC
TRBV5-1	TRBJ2-7	few	15	.	CASSLEVRVAYEQYF	TGCGCCAGCAGCTTGGAAGTCAGGGTGGCCTACGAGCAGTACTTC
TRBV19	TRBJ2-6	.	16	.	CASSIYRAPGPNVLTF	TGTGCCAGTAGTATCTACAGGGCCCCCGGACCCAACGTCCTGACTTTC
TRBV7-9	TRBJ1-1	.	15	TRBD1	CASSSGQGAWTEAFF	TGTGCCAGCAGCTCCGGACAGGGGGCTTGGACTGAAGCTTTCTTT
TRBV15	TRBJ1-5	.	16	.	CATSRGTAGISQPQHF	TGTGCCACCAGCAGAGGGACAGCAGGGATTAGTCAGCCCCAGCATTTT
TRBV18	TRBJ1-1	.	13	.	CASSRQENTEAFF	TGTGCCAGCTCGCGACAGGAGAACACTGAAGCTTTCTTT
TRBV28	TRBJ2-7	.	18	TRBD2	CASSFLTSGLALHYEQYF	TGTGCCAGCAGTTTTTTGACTAGTGGACTAGCGCTACACTACGAGCAGTACTTC
TRBV6-5	TRBJ2-7	.	14	.	CATTWTRDSYEQYF	TGTGCCACAACTTGGACACGAGATTCCTACGAGCAGTACTTC
TRBV7-9	TRBJ1-3	once	18	TRBD1	CASSPVPGQGTLGNTIYF	TGTGCCAGCAGCCCTGTCCCGGGACAGGGGACGCTGGGAAACACCATATATTTT
TRBV7-2	TRBJ2-3	few	19	.	CASSGGTRLWARFTDTQYF	TGTGCCAGCAGCGGGGGGACCCGCTTATGGGCCAGGTTCACAGATACGCAGTATTTT
TRBV5-1	TRBJ1-2	.	16	TRBD1	CASSPIPGTASYGYTF	TGCGCCAGCAGCCCTATACCCGGGACAGCCAGCTATGGCTACACCTTC
TRBV7-9	TRBJ2-3	.	14	TRBD1	CASSTRQGSDTQYF	TGTGCCAGCAGCACCCGACAGGGTTCAGATACGCAGTATTTT
TRBV28	TRBJ2-3	.	17	TRBD2	CASSLLAGGPSADTQYF	TGTGCCAGCAGTTTGCTAGCGGGAGGGCCTAGTGCAGATACGCAGTATTTT
TRBV5-1	TRBJ1-1	.	14	.	CASSYREGNTEAFF	TGCGCCAGCAGCTACAGGGAGGGAAACACTGAAGCTTTCTTT
TRBV3-1/TRBV3-2	TRBJ1-3	.	14	.	CASSQRYSGNTIYF	TGTGCCAGCAGCCAGAGGTACTCTGGAAACACCATATATTTT
TRBV10-3	TRBJ2-1	.	18	TRBD2	CAISEGTSGGTSYNEQFF	TGTGCCATCAGTGAGGGGACTAGCGGGGGGACCTCCTACAATGAGCAGTTCTTC
TRBV11-2	TRBJ1-1	.	13	.	CASSLRPGDEAFF	TGTGCCAGCAGCTTACGACCGGGGGATGAAGCTTTCTTT
TRBV3-1/TRBV3-2	TRBJ2-5	.	16	TRBD1	CASSQIQGARKETQYF	TGTGCCAGCAGCCAGATACAGGGGGCGCGTAAAGAGACCCAGTACTTC
TRBV27	TRBJ1-5	once	17	TRBD1	CASSPWSPGQNNQPQHF	TGTGCCAGCAGCCCGTGGTCCCCGGGACAGAACAATCAGCCCCAGCATTTT
TRBV18	TRBJ2-7	.	15	.	CASARATLPTYEQYF	TGTGCCAGCGCACGGGCCACATTGCCCACCTACGAGCAGTACTTC
TRBV10-2	TRBJ2-5	.	14	TRBD2	CASSTSGAKETQYF	TGCGCCAGCAGCACTAGCGGGGCAAAAGAGACCCAGTACTTC
TRBV11-2	TRBJ2-3	.	19	TRBD1	CASTYPRGQGRLGTDTQYF	TGTGCCAGCACCTACCCGAGGGGGCAGGGTCGGTTGGGCACAGATACGCAGTATTTT
TRBV10-3	TRBJ2-7	.	12	.	CAIQGIKDEQYF	TGTGCCATCCAGGGAATTAAGGACGAGCAGTACTTC
TRBV2	TRBJ2-5	once	17	TRBD1	CASSAGTGGQDGETQYF	TGTGCCAGCAGTGCTGGGACAGGGGGACAGGATGGAGAGACCCAGTACTTC
TRBV18	TRBJ1-2	few	17	TRBD1	CASSPAGRGLDNYGYTF	TGTGCCAGCTCACCAGCGGGCAGGGGGCTGGATAACTATGGCTACACCTTC
TRBV6-5	TRBJ1-4	.	15	.	CASKTSTGHNEKLFF	TGTGCCAGCAAAACCTCCACAGGCCATAATGAAAAACTGTTTTTT
TRBV7-9	TRBJ1-5	once	15	TRBD1	CASSLGTGPGQPQHF	TGTGCCAGCAGCTTAGGGACAGGGCCGGGTCAGCCCCAGCATTTT
TRBV9	TRBJ2-2	.	15	.	CASRVGTTNTGELFF	TGTGCCAGCAGGGTTGGGACAACGAACACCGGGGAGCTGTTTTTT
TRBV10-3	TRBJ2-3	.	14	TRBD2	CAIRGLAGADTQYF	TGTGCCATCAGGGGACTAGCGGGGGCGGATACGCAGTATTTT
TRBV7-9	TRBJ1-1	.	17	TRBD1	CASRGTGGSEPGTEAFF	TGTGCCAGCAGGGGGACAGGGGGCTCGGAGCCCGGTACTGAAGCTTTCTTT
TRBV7-9	TRBJ2-3	.	18	.	CASSPIFRQGGRTDTQYF	TGTGCCAGCAGCCCAATCTTCAGGCAGGGAGGAAGGACAGATACGCAGTATTTT
TRBV2	TRBJ2-7	.	13	.	CASSEGGFNEQYF	TGTGCCAGCAGTGAAGGAGGGTTCAACGAGCAGTACTTC
TRBV4-1	TRBJ2-2	once	16	.	CASSLVPDLASGELFF	TGCGCCAGCAGTCTTGTCCCAGACCTAGCGTCAGGGGAGCTGTTTTTT
TRBV4-2	TRBJ2-7	.	15	.	CASSRDPTGSYEQYF	TGTGCCAGCAGCCGAGACCCGACAGGATCCTACGAGCAGTACTTC
TRBV7-2	TRBJ2-1	.	15	.	CASSFSSTGGNEQFF	TGTGCCAGCAGCTTTAGCTCCACCGGGGGCAATGAGCAGTTCTTC